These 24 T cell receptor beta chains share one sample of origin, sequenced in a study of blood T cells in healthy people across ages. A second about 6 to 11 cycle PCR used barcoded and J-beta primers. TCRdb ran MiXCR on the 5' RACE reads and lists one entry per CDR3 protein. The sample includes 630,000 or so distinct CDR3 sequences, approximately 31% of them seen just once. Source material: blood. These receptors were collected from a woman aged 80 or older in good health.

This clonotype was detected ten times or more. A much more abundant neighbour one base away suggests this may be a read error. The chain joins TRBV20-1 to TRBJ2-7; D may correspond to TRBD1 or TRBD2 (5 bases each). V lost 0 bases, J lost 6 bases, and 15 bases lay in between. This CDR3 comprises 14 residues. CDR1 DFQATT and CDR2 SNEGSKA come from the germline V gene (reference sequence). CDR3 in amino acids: CSARDSGTGGEQYF. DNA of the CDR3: TGCAGTGCTAGAGATTCGGGGACGGGCGGCGAGCAGTACTTC.

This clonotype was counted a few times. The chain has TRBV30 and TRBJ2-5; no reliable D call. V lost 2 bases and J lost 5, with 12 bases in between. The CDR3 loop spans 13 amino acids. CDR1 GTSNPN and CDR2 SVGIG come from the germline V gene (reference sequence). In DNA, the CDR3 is TGTGCCTGGAGTAGGCAGGAAAGGGAGACCCAGTACTTC. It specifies CAWSRQERETQYF.

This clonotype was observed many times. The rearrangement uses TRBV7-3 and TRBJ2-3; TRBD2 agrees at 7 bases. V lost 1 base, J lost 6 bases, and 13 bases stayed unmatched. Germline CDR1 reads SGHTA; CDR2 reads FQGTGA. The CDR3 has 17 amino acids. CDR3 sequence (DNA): TGTGCCAGCAGCTTAAGTAGCCAGCGATTGGGGGGGGATACGCAGTATTTT. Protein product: CASSLSSQRLGGDTQYF. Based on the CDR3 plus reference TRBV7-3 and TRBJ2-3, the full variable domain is GAGVSQTPSNKVTEKGKYVELRCDPISGHTALYWYRQSLGQGPEFLIYFQGTGAADDSGLPNDRFFAVRPEGSVSTLKIQRTERGDSAVYLCASSLSSQRLGGDTQYFGPGTRLTVL.

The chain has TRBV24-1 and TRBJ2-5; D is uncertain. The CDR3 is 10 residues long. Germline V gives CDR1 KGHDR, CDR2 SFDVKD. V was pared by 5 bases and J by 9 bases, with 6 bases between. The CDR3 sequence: CATSGRAQYF. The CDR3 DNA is TGTGCCACCAGTGGTCGCGCCCAGTACTTC.

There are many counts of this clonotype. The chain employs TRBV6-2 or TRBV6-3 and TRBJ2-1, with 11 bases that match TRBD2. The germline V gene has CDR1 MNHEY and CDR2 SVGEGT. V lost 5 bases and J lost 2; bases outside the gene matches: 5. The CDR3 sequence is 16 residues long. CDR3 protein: CASSKFSGGAYNEQFF. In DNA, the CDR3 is TGTGCCAGCAGTAAATTTAGCGGGGGGGCCTACAATGAGCAGTTCTTC.

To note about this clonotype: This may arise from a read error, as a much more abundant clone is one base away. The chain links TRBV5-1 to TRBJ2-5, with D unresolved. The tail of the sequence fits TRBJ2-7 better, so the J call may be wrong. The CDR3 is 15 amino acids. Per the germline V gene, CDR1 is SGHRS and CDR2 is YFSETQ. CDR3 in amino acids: CASSLGWRSRDEQYF. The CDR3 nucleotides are TGCGCCAGCAGTCTTGGGTGGCGGTCCCGGGACGAGCAGTACTTC.

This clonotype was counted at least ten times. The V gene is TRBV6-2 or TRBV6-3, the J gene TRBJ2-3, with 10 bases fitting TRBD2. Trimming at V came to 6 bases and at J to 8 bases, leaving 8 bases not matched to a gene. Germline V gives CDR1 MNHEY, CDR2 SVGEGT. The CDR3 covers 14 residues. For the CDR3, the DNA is TGTGCCAGCAGCCCCAGCGGGGGGGTCCGTACGCAGTATTTT. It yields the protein CASSPSGGVRTQYF.

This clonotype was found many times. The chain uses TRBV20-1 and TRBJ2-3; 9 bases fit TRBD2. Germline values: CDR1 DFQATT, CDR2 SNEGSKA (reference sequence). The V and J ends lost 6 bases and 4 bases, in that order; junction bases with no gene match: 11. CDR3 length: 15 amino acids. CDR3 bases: TGCAGTGCCCCGCTTCGCGGGGGGGCGGCAGATACGCAGTATTTT. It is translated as CSAPLRGGAADTQYF.

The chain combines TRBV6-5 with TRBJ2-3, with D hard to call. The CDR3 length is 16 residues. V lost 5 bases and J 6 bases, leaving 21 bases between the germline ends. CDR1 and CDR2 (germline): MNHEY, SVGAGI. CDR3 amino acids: CASSRRSRLPLDTQYF. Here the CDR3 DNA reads TGTGCCAGCAGTCGTCGAAGTCGTCTCCCATTGGATACGCAGTATTTT.

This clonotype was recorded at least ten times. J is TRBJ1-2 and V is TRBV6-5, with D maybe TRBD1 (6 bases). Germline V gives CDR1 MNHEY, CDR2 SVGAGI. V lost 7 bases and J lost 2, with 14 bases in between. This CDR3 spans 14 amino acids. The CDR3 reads CASTIAGQNYGYTF. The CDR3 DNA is TGTGCCAGCACCATAGCGGGACAAAACTATGGCTACACCTTC.

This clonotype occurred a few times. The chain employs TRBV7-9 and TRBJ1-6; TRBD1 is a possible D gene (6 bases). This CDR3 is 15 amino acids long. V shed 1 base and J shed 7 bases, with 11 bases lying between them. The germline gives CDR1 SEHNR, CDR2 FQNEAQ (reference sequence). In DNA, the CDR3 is TGTGCCAGCAGCTTAGAAGGGACAAGCAATTCACCCCTCCACTTT. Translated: CASSLEGTSNSPLHF.

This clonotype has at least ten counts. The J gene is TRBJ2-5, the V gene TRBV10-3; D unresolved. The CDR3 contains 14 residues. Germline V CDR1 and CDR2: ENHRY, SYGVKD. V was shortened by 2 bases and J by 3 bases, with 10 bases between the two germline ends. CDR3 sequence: CAISENSVKETQYF. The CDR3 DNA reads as TGTGCCATCAGTGAGAACTCTGTTAAAGAGACCCAGTACTTC.

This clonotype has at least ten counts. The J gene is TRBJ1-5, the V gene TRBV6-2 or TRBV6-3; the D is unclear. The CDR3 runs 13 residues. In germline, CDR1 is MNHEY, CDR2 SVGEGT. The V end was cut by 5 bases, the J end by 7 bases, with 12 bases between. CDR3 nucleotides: TGTGCCAGCAGTGCCGAGGTGAGGCAGCCCCAGCATTTT. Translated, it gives CASSAEVRQPQHF.

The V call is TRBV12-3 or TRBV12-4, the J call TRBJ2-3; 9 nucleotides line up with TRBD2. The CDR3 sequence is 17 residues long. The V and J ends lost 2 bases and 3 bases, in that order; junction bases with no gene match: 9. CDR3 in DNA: TGTGCCAGCAGTTTACTAATCGGCGGGAGGGAAACAGATACGCAGTATTTT. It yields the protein CASSLLIGGRETDTQYF.

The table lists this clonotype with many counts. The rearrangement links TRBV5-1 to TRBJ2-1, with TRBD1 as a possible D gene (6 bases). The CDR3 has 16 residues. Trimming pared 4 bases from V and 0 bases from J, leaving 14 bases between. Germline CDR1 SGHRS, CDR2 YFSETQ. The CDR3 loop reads CASSLGHQSSYNEQFF. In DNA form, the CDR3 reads TGCGCCAGCAGCCTGGGACACCAGAGCTCCTACAATGAGCAGTTCTTC.

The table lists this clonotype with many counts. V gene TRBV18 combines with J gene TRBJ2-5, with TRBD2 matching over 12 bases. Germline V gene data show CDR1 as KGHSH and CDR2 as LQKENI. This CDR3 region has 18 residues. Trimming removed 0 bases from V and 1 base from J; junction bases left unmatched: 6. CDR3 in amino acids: CASSPPTGTSGFQETQYF. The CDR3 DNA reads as TGTGCCAGCTCACCACCAACCGGGACTAGCGGGTTCCAAGAGACCCAGTACTTC.

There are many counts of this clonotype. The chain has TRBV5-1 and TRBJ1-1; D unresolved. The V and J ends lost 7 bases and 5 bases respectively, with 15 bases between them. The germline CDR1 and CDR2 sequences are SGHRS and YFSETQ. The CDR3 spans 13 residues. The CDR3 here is CASSSGVGTEAFF. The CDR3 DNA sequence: TGCGCCAGCTCCTCGGGAGTCGGAACTGAAGCTTTCTTT. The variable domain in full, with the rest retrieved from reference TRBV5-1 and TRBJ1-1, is KAGVTQTPRYLIKTRGQQVTLSCSPISGHRSVSWYQQTPGQGLQFLFEYFSETQRNKGNFPGRFSGRQFSNSRSEMNVSTLELGDSALYLCASSSGVGTEAFFGQGTRLTVV.

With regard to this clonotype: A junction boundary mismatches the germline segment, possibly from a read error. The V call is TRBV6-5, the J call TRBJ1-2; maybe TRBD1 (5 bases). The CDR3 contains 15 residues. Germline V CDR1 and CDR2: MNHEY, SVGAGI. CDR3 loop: CVSSYSRDGGYGYTF. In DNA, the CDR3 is TGTGTCAGCAGTTACTCCCGGGACGGAGGTTATGGCTACACCTTC.

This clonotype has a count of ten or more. This chain's CDR3 is CAISGRGLAEGDTQYF. CDR3 in DNA: TGTGCCATCAGTGGGCGAGGACTAGCGGAAGGAGATACGCAGTATTTT. This chain joins TRBV10-3 and TRBJ2-3; the match to TRBD2 covers 10 bases. The CDR3 is 16 residues long. Unmatched junction bases numbered 9, after V lost 4 bases and J lost 5 bases. Germline values: CDR1 ENHRY, CDR2 SYGVKD.

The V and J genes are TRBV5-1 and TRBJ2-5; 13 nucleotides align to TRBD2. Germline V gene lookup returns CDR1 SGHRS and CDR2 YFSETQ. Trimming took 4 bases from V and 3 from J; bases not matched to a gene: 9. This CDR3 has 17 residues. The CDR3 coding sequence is TGCGCCAGCAGCGCCTCAGTCGGGACTAGCGGGAAAGAGACCCAGTACTTC. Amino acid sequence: CASSASVGTSGKETQYF.

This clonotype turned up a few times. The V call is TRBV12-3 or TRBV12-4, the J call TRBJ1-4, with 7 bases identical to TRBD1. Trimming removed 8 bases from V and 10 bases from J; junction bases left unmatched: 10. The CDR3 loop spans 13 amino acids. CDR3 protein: CASALEGARKLFF. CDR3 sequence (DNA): TGTGCCAGCGCCCTGGAGGGGGCACGAAAACTGTTTTTT.

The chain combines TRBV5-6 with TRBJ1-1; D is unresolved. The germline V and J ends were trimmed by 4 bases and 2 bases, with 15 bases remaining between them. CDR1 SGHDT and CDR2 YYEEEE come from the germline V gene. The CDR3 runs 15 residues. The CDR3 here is CASSPWTEQNTEAFF. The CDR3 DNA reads TGTGCCAGCAGCCCATGGACGGAACAAAACACTGAAGCTTTCTTT.

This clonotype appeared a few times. CDR3 DNA sequence: TGCGCCAGCAGCAGGGACAGGGCCGGGAGTACGCAGTATTTT. This sequence encodes CASSRDRAGSTQYF. The chain links TRBV5-1 to TRBJ2-3; 9 nucleotides line up with TRBD1. The J segment lost 8 bases and the V segment lost 4 bases, leaving 8 bases of the junction unmatched. Germline lookup yields CDR1 SGHRS and CDR2 YFSETQ. The CDR3 length is 14 residues.

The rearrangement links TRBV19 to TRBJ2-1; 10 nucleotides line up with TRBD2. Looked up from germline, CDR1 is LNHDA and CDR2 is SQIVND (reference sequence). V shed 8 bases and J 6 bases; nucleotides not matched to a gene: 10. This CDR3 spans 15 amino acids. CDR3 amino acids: CASGPGLAIRNEQFF. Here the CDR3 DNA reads TGTGCCAGTGGCCCGGGACTAGCGATCCGCAATGAGCAGTTCTTC.